A single sample is the source of the 13 T cell receptor beta chains below, sequenced in a study of Ad26.COV2.S vaccination and SARS-CoV-2 variants. Treatment here: over 15 received Ad26.COV2.S at low or high dose, single or two shots; 5 received placebo; per-sample allocation not given. Sample collection was performed on day 63 after the first vaccine or placebo injection. Sequencing used immunoSEQ multiplex PCR; TCRdb keeps in-frame clones, though not all of them. Of about 330,000 clones in the sample, 75% to 90% were seen once. The specimen was peripheral blood, collected in a trial of Ad26.COV2.S vaccine versus placebo. These receptors all stem from a person aged 18-60 years who received the Ad26.COV2.S COVID-19 vaccine or a placebo.

This chain links TRBV7-2 with TRBJ2-3; D possibly matches TRBD1 or TRBD2 (6 bases each). This CDR3 is 15 amino acids long. Germline loops: CDR1 SGHTA, CDR2 FQGNSA. Trimming left V 5 bases short and J 5 bases short, with 17 bases between. CDR3 sequence (DNA): TGTGCCAGCAGCAAAAATGGGGGGCCGGGAGATACGCAGTATTTT. It translates to CASSKNGGPGDTQYF.

The CDR3 reads CASSQVAGELFF. The CDR3 DNA sequence: TGTGCCAGCAGCCAAGTGGCCGGGGAGCTGTTTTTT. The rearrangement uses TRBV3-1 (or the pseudogene TRBV3-2) and TRBJ2-2; D remains unclear. The CDR3 loop spans 12 amino acids. V lost 1 base and J 6 bases, leaving 3 bases between the germline ends. CDR1 is LGHDT, CDR2 YNNKEL, per germline (reference sequence).

V and J are TRBV10-3 and TRBJ1-1; 12 positions agree with TRBD1. With V trimmed by 10 bases and J by 1 base, 10 bases remained unmatched. Germline V lookup: CDR1 ENHRY, CDR2 SYGVKD. The CDR3 is 16 residues long. The CDR3 nucleotides are TGTGCCACCGGGGACAGGGGGCGCGGGGAGAACACTGAAGCTTTCTTT. This translates into CATGDRGRGENTEAFF.

The rearrangement joins TRBV7-2 to TRBJ2-7, with D unresolved. V was shortened by 2 bases and J by 4 bases, with 6 bases between the two germline ends. The CDR3 sequence is 12 residues long. From germline, CDR1 is SGHTA and CDR2 FQGNSA. The CDR3 coding sequence is TGTGCCAGCAGCTTAAAGAGATACGAGCAGTACTTC. The encoded protein is CASSLKRYEQYF.

The count of this clone is one. This chain connects TRBV4-3 to TRBJ2-2, with D perhaps matching TRBD1 (6 bases). Between the trimmed V and J ends, which lost 0 bases and 5 bases, there was a span of 10 bases. The V gene's germline CDR1 is LGHNA and CDR2 YSLEER. The CDR3 spans 15 residues. The CDR3 DNA sequence: TGCGCCAGCAGCCAAGACGACCAGGGGACCGGGGAGCTGTTTTTT. Encoded protein: CASSQDDQGTGELFF.

The gene calls are TRBV10-3 and TRBJ2-4, with D unresolved. With 5 bases removed from V and 1 base from J, the gap between germline ends came to 9 bases. The germline V gene encodes CDR1 ENHRY and CDR2 SYGVKD. The CDR3 is 14 amino acids. CDR3 nucleotides: TGTGCCATCAGTTTGACGGAGGCCAAAAACATTCAGTACTTC. Amino acid sequence: CAISLTEAKNIQYF.

The V gene is TRBV6-6, the J gene TRBJ2-1; 12 bases match TRBD2. Germline CDR1 reads MNHNY; CDR2 reads SVGAGI (reference sequence). The V and J ends lost 5 bases and 4 bases, in that order; junction bases with no gene match: 3. The CDR3 spans 15 residues. The CDR3 DNA is TGTGCCAGCAGTCGGACTAGCGGGACATACAATGAGCAGTTCTTC. This encodes CASSRTSGTYNEQFF.

This clone was observed once. The chain is built from TRBV7-9 and TRBJ2-5, with 8 bases aligning to TRBD1. Germline V gene lookup returns CDR1 SEHNR and CDR2 FQNEAQ (reference sequence). The CDR3 length is 14 residues. V gave up 3 bases and J gave up 5 bases; unmatched junction bases: 5. DNA of the CDR3: TGTGCCAGCAGCTTGGGTCACAGGGGGGAGACCCAGTACTTC. Translated, it gives CASSLGHRGETQYF.

V usage is TRBV12-3 or TRBV12-4 and J usage is TRBJ1-1; 7 bases map to TRBD1. V was clipped by 4 bases and J by 11 bases; unmatched bases: 4. There are 11 residues in the CDR3. CDR3 region: CASSSQGKAFF. For the CDR3, the DNA is TGTGCCAGCAGTTCACAGGGGAAGGCTTTCTTT.

A single count supports this clone. The gene calls are TRBV29-1 and TRBJ1-1; D uncertain. V dropped 4 bases and J dropped 8 bases, with 11 bases sitting between them. Germline loops: CDR1 SQVTM, CDR2 ANQGSEA. This CDR3 spans 11 amino acids. The CDR3 region has the DNA TGCAGCGTTGGAAGACTGCGAGAAGCTTTCTTT. The encoded protein is CSVGRLREAFF.

The V gene is TRBV10-3, the J gene TRBJ2-1; D is tentatively TRBD1 or TRBD2 (5 bases each). The CDR3 has 15 amino acids. Germline V lookup: CDR1 ENHRY, CDR2 SYGVKD. V shed 11 bases and J shed 2 bases, with 19 bases lying between them. The CDR3 bases are TGTGCCCACGCAGATACGGTGGGACCCTACAATGAGCAGTTCTTC. This translates into CAHADTVGPYNEQFF.

The chain recombines TRBV4-1 with TRBJ2-3; no reliable D call. CDR1 MGHRA and CDR2 YSYEKL come from the germline V gene. This CDR3 region has 14 residues. Deletions cut 2 bases from V and 4 bases from J, with 10 bases between. The CDR3 loop is CASSQMRWADTQYF. For the CDR3, the DNA is TGCGCCAGCAGCCAAATGCGATGGGCAGATACGCAGTATTTT.

The chain employs TRBV4-3 and TRBJ1-5; D is uncertain. This CDR3 contains 13 residues. The germline V and J ends were trimmed by 0 bases and 4 bases, with 4 bases remaining between them. CDR1 is LGHNA, CDR2 YSLEER, per germline. The CDR3 loop reads CASSQDLNQPQHF. The CDR3 DNA follows: TGCGCCAGCAGCCAAGACCTGAATCAGCCCCAGCATTTT.